The present entry profiles one T cell receptor (beta chain) with its context. Generated by immunoSEQ multiplex PCR, the TCRdb table keeps only in-frame clones and is missing some. This table has 250,000 to 400,000 clones, almost 90% appearing once. This record comes from a study of blood T cell repertoires in COVID-19. Study background: Samples came from the United States, Italy and Spain, spanning acute and convalescent COVID-19.

The CDR3 sequence is 13 residues long. V usage is TRBV21-1 and J usage is TRBJ1-5; the table gives TRBD1 as D, unverified against the DNA. TRBV21-1 is listed as a pseudogene. Source material: peripheral blood. The origin of this receptor is a woman in her twenties or thirties with COVID-19, enrolled during active disease. CDR3 region: CLQTQGVLQPQHF. The CDR3 coding sequence is TGTCTACAAACCCAGGGGGTCCTGCAGCCCCAGCATTTT.